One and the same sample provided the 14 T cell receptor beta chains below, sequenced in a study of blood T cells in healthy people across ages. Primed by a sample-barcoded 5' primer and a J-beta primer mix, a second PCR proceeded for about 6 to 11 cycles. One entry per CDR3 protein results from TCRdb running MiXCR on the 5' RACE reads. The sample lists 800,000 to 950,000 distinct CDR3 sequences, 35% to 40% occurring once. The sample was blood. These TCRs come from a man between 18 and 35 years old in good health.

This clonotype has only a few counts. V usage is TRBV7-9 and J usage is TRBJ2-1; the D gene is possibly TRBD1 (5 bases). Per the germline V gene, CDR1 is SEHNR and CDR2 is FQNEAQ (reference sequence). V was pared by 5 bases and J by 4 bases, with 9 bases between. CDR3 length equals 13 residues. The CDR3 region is CASSARQYNEQFF. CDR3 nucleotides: TGTGCCAGCAGCGCGCGACAGTACAATGAGCAGTTCTTC.

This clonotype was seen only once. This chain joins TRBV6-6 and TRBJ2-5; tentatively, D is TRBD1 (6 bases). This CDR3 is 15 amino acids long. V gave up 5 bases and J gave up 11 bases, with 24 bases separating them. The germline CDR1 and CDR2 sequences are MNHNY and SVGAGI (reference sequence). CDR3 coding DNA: TGTGCCAGCAGTGATACGGGACACCTGGTGGGTGAGCAGTACTTC. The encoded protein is CASSDTGHLVGEQYF.

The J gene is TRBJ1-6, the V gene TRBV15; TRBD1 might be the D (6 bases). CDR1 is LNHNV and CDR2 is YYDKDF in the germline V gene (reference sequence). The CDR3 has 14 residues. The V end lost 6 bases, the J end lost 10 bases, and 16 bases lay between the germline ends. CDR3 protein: CATSLAGELSPLHF. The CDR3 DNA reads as TGTGCCACCAGTTTGGCAGGGGAGTTGTCACCCCTCCACTTT.

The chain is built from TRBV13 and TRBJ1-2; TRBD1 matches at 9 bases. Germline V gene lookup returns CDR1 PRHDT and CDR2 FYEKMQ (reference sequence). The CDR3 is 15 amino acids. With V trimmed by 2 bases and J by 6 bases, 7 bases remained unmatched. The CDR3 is CASSLRDREVDGYTF. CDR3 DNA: TGTGCCAGCAGCTTACGGGACAGGGAGGTGGATGGCTACACCTTC.

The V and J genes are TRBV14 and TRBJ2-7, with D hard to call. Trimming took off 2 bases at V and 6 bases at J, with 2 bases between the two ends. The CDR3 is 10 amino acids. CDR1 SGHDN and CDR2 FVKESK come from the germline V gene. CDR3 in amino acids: CASSQFEQYF. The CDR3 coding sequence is TGTGCCAGCAGCCAATTCGAGCAGTACTTC.

The DNA for the CDR3 is TGTGCCAGCAGCGAACAGGGGAGTGGGGAGCAGTTCTTC. It encodes CASSEQGSGEQFF. The chain combines TRBV6-4 with TRBJ2-1; 7 bases agree with TRBD1. Trimming at V came to 6 bases and at J to 10 bases, leaving 9 bases not matched to a gene. The V gene's germline CDR1 is MRHNA and CDR2 SNTAGT. The CDR3 spans 13 residues.

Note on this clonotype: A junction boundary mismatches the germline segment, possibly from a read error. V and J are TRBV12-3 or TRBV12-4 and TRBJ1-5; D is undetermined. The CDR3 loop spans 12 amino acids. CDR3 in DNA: TGTGCCAGCCGCGACGGAAATCAGCCCCGGCATTTT. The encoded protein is CASRDGNQPRHF.

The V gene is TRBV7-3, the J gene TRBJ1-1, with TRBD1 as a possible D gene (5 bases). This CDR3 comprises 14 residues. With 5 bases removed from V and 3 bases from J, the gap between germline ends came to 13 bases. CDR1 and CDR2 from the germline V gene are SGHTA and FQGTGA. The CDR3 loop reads CASSRVGGDTEAFF. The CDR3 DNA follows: TGTGCCAGCAGCCGCGTTGGGGGGGACACTGAAGCTTTCTTT.

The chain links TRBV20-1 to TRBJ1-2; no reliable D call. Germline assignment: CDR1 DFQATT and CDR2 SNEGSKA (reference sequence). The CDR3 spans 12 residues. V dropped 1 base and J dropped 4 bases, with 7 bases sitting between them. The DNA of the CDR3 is TGCAGTGCTAGAGGAGGGCGCTATGGCTACACCTTC. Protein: CSARGGRYGYTF.

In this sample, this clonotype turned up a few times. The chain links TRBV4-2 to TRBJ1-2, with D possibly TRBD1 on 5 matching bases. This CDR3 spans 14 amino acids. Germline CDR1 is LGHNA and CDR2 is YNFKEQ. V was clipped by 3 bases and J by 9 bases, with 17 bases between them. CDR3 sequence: CASSHPGPEPSYTF. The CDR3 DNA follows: TGTGCCAGCAGCCACCCGGGACCAGAGCCTAGCTACACCTTC.

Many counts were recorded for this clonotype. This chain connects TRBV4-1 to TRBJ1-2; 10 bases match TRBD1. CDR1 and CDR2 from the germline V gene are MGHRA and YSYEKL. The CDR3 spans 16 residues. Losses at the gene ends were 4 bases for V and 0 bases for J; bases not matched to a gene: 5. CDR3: CASSPRTGGANYGYTF. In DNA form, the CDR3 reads TGCGCCAGCAGCCCCAGGACAGGGGGAGCTAACTATGGCTACACCTTC.

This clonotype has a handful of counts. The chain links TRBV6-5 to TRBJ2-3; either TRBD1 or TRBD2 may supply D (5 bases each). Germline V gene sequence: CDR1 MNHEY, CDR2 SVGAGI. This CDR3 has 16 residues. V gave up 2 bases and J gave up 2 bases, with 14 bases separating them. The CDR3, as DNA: TGTGCCAGCAGTTACGGGGGATCGAAAGACACAGATACGCAGTATTTT. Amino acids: CASSYGGSKDTDTQYF.

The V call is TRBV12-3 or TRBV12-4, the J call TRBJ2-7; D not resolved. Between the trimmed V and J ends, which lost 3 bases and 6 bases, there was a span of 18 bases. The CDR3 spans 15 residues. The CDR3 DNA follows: TGTGCCAGCAGTTTCTCCCCCGGCTCCTCTAGCGAGCAGTACTTC. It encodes CASSFSPGSSSEQYF.

CDR3 nucleotides: TGTGCCACCAGTGATGGGGACAGGGGGGATGCAGATACGCAGTATTTT. The encoded protein is CATSDGDRGDADTQYF. The chain combines TRBV24-1 with TRBJ2-3; 11 bases align to TRBD1. After removal of 3 bases from V and 4 bases from J, the junction contained 5 bases not matched to a gene. Germline CDR1 is KGHDR and CDR2 is SFDVKD. The CDR3 contains 16 residues.